This T cell receptor beta chain was sequenced in a study of beta chain features in type 1 diabetes. Points from the study as a whole: A closer apparent resemblance between naive, central memory and Treg TCRB repertoires was seen in patients than in healthy donors. Patients and controls would be equally affected if PCR favored shorter templates. Fewer insertions but more deletions were seen at VDJ junctions in type 1 diabetes patients.

As every portion of the isolated RNA was reverse transcribed, the sequencing read expressed TCRB transcripts. Clones were read by immunoSEQ multiplex PCR, and TCRdb kept only the in-frame ones, dropping some. Among some 270,000 clones listed, approximately 8% were seen once. Note on this clone: What it binds is unknown.

It was one heparinised blood draw, averaging about 110 mL, that each donor gave. The clonotype was recovered from a young woman in good health. Material for sequencing was central memory CD4+ T cells from blood.

In DNA, the CDR3 is TGTGCCAGCAGCGTAGGCGGATCCCGAAACACTGAAGCTTTCTTT. It encodes CASSVGGSRNTEAFF. The chain employs TRBV9 and TRBJ1-1; D unresolved. Per germline, CDR1 SGDLS and CDR2 YYNGEE. CDR3 length: 15 residues. The V and J ends lost 0 bases and 2 bases respectively, with 11 bases between them.